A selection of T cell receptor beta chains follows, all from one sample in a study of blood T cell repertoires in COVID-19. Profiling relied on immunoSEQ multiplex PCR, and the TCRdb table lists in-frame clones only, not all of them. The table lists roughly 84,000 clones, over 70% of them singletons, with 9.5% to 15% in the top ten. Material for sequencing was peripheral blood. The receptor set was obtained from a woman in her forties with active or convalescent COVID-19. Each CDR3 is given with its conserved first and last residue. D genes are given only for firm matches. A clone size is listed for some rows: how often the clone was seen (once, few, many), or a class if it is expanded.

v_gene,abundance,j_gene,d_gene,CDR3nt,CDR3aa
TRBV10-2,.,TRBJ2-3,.,TGCGCCAGCACTGAAACCGGAGGGCTTCGTACAGATACGCAGTATTTT,CASTETGGLRTDTQYF
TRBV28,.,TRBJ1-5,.,TGTGCCAGCAGTTTATCCGGTAGCAATCAGCCCCAGCATTTT,CASSLSGSNQPQHF
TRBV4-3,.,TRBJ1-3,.,TGCGCCAGCAGCCAGGGTGGTGAAGACAGTGGAAACACCATATATTTT,CASSQGGEDSGNTIYF
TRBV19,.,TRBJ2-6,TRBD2,TGTGCCAGTCCACGGGGGGGGGCCCTACGATCTGGGGCCAACGTCCTGACTTTC,CASPRGGALRSGANVLTF
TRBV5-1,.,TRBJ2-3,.,TGCGCCAGCAGCCGAACAGGGGGGGCGACAGATACGCAGTATTTT,CASSRTGGATDTQYF
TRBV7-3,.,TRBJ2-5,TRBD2,TGTGCCAGCAGCCCCCTCCCTAGCGGGAGGGGCCGAGGCCAAGAGACCCAGTACTTC,CASSPLPSGRGRGQETQYF
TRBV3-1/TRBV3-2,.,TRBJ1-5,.,TGTGCCAGCAGCCAAGGGACAGCAAATAATCAGCCCCAGCATTTT,CASSQGTANNQPQHF
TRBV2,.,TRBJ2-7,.,TGTGCCAGCAGTGATCCACGGGACTCCTACGAGCAGTACTTC,CASSDPRDSYEQYF
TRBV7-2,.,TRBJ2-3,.,TGTGCCAGCAGCTTCGGGCTCGGGGTCACAGATACGCAGTATTTT,CASSFGLGVTDTQYF
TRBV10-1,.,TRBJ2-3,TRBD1,TGCGCCAGCAGTCTGGGACAGGGAGGTCTTGATACGCAGTATTTT,CASSLGQGGLDTQYF
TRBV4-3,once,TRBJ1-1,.,TGCGCCAGCAGCTGGAAGTCCCACAGTTATGAAGCTTTCTTT,CASSWKSHSYEAFF
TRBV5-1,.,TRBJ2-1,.,TGCGCCAGCAGCTTGCCTGACTTCAACAATGAGCAGTTCTTC,CASSLPDFNNEQFF
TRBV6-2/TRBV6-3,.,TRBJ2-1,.,TGTGCCAGCAGTTACGGCCAGGCGGACAATGAGCAGTTCTTC,CASSYGQADNEQFF
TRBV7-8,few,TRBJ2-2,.,TGTGCCAGCAGCTTAATGGGAGTTGCGAATAGTGGGGAGCTGTTTTTT,CASSLMGVANSGELFF
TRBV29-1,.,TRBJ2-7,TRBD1,TGCAGCGTTGCGGGACAGCAGGCCTACGAGCAGTACTTC,CSVAGQQAYEQYF
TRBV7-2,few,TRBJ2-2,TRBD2,TGTGCCAGCAGCTTAAGCTCAGGGACTAGCGGCACCGGGGAGCTGTTTTTT,CASSLSSGTSGTGELFF
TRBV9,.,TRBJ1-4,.,TGTGCCAGCAGCCGCCAGGGACTAGGTGAAAAACTGTTTTTT,CASSRQGLGEKLFF
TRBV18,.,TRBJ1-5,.,TGTGCCAGCTCACGGACTTTGGCTAGCAATCAGCCCCAGCATTTT,CASSRTLASNQPQHF
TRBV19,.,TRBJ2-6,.,TGTGCCAGTAGTATGAGGCAGGGTACTGGGGCCAACGTCCTGACTTTC,CASSMRQGTGANVLTF
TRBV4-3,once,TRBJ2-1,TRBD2,TGCGCCAGCAGCCAAAACCCAGCGGGAGGACTGAATGAGCAGTTCTTC,CASSQNPAGGLNEQFF
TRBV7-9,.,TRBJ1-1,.,TGTGCCAGCAGCCCAGCACAGGGTATCGCTGAAGCTTTCTTT,CASSPAQGIAEAFF
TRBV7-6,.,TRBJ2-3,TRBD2,TGTGCCAGCAGCAGGACTAGCGAGACAGATACGCAGTATTTT,CASSRTSETDTQYF
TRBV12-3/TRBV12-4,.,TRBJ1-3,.,TGTGCCAGCAGTTTGACACCGGGAAACACCATATATTTT,CASSLTPGNTIYF
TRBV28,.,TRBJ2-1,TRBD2,TGTGCCAGCAGTTTCTTAGGGGGACTAGCGGGATTCCGGGAGCAGTTCTTC,CASSFLGGLAGFREQFF
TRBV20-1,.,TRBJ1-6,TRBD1,TGCAGTGCTAGTGGGGGCTTTACAGGGGGGAATTCACCCCTCCACTTT,CSASGGFTGGNSPLHF
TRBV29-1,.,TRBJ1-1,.,TGCAGCGTTGAAGAGTACATGGGGCTGGACACTGAAGCTTTCTTT,CSVEEYMGLDTEAFF
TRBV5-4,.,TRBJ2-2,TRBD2,TGTGCCAGCAGCTCCGGGACTAGTCGGGCCACCGGGGAGCTGTTTTTT,CASSSGTSRATGELFF
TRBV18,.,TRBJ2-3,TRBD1,TGTGCCAGCTCACCCTACAGGGGGGACACAGATACGCAGTATTTT,CASSPYRGDTDTQYF
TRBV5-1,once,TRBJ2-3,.,TGCGCCAGCAGCTTCAACCCGGGTTGGACAGATACGCAGTATTTT,CASSFNPGWTDTQYF
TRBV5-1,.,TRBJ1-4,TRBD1,TGCGCCAGCAGCTCGACCGGGACAGGTGAAAAACTGTTTTTT,CASSSTGTGEKLFF
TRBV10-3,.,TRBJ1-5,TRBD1,TGTGCCATCAGGACAGGGGAGAATCAGCCCCAGCATTTT,CAIRTGENQPQHF
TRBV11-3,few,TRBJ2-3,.,TGTGCCAGCAGCTTAGAGGTAGCCAGCACAGATACGCAGTATTTT,CASSLEVASTDTQYF
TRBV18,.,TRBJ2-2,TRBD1,TGTGCCACCGTCGACAGGGATCCTAGTTTGAGTCCCGGGGAGCTGTTTTTT,CATVDRDPSLSPGELFF
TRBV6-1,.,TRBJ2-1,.,TGTGCCAGCAGTGAATCGGGGGTCAGGCAGTTCTTC,CASSESGVRQFF
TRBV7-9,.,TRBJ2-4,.,TGTGCCAGCAGCCTGAAAAACATTCAGTACTTC,CASSLKNIQYF
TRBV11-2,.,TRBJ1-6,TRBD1,TGTGCCAGCAGCTTACAAGGGCAGGGGGGCAATTCACCCCTCCACTTT,CASSLQGQGGNSPLHF
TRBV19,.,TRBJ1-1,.,TGTGCCAGTAGTGAAAATGGGGCCCCTGAAGCTTTCTTT,CASSENGAPEAFF
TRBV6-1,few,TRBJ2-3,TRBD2,TGTGCCAGCAGTGTTGCTAGCGGAGGGACCCTCGGCACAGATACGCAGTATTTT,CASSVASGGTLGTDTQYF
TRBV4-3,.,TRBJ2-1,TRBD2,TGCGCCAGCAGCCAAGGCGTGGTAGCGGGGATGCATGAGCAGTTCTTC,CASSQGVVAGMHEQFF
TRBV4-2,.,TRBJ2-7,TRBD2,TGTGCCAGCAGCCAAGATTCGGGACTAGCGGGCTACGAGCAGTACTTC,CASSQDSGLAGYEQYF
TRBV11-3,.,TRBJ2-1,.,TGTGCCAGCAGCCCCGATGGGCCCAATGAGCAGTTCTTC,CASSPDGPNEQFF
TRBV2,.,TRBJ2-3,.,TGTGCCAGCAGTCTAACTAGCTTTCCTAGCACAGATACGCAGTATTTT,CASSLTSFPSTDTQYF